This T cell receptor (beta chain) stems from a study of blood T cell repertoires in COVID-19 (dated by TCRdb to 2018 to 2021). Regarding the complete study: Samples covering the acute and convalescent phases of COVID-19 were provided by collaborators in the United States, Italy and Spain. The repertoires were made available in a free public database intended to serve as a resource for research on the immune response to SARS-CoV-2. Sample metadata almost always included a de-identified subject ID, COVID-19 status, age in years and sex. Deeply sampled blood TCRbeta repertoires from subjects exposed to, actively infected with, or recovered from COVID-19 were included in the dataset. Where HLA class I and class II types were available, the types were taken from metadata supplied by the sample provider, not from assay-based typing. The samples were drawn from two sources: the first 160 participants of the ongoing ImmuneRACE study, and approximately 1,300 subjects contributed by 6 global collaborators. The prospective study material was composed of cDNA or gDNA derived from T cells, B-cell-depleted T cells, or PBMCs. Study-wide findings and limitations: How much clinical and demographic metadata was included differed by source and by participant, and the metadata was provided uncurated.

Enrolling through a virtual design, the prospective study's participants ranged in age from roughly 18 to 95 years and lived across 24 United States geographic areas. In the prospective study, participants were assigned to cohorts based on the clinical history participants reported in a screening survey and a study questionnaire. Recovered participants in ImmuneRACE Cohort 3 were defined as having two consecutive negative NP/OP PCR tests, clearance from a healthcare professional, or resolution of symptoms. In the prospective study, whole blood, serum and a nasopharyngeal or oropharyngeal swab were collected from each participant by mobile phlebotomists. Participants in the prospective study had the option to provide additional blood draws and questionnaires over an approximately 2-month period. Blood samples from the prospective study were shipped frozen or at room temperature prior to DNA extraction.

The germline V gene (reference sequence) yields LGHDT for CDR1 and YNNKEL for CDR2. The CDR3 sequence holds 13 residues, the cysteine and phenylalanine included. CDR3 DNA only is kept here, 39 bases in frame from base 1. V and J are trimmed by 6 bases and 7 bases, and the gene matches miss 8 bases of the junction. TCRbeta CDR3 regions were amplified from genomic DNA by means of the immunoSEQ Assay, a bias-controlled multiplex PCR. The published analysis was carried out like this. Within the assay, amplification of reference gene primers was used to estimate how many nucleated cells each sample contained. Sequence reads were collapsed and filtered to measure the absolute abundance of every unique TCRbeta CDR3 rearrangement. For each sample, productive Simpson clonality was calculated by taking the square root of Simpson's diversity index across productive rearrangements. Held by TCRdb, this immuneACCESS table contains in-frame sequences only and omits some clones. Under half of the omission traces to an unresolved V gene where checked; the cause of the rest is unknown. V and J calls and clone size are copied from that table; D and trimming were computed from the DNA. The sample includes around 130,000 clones, with around nine tenths observed a single time. Of the sample, around 2.3% falls within the top ten clones.

About this clone itself: Its antigen is unknown. The input lacks base qualities; no much larger clone sits a single base away.

The clonotype originates from a woman aged 50 to 65 who had recovered from COVID-19. This chain joins TRBV3-1 (or the pseudogene TRBV3-2) to TRBJ1-2; a stretch of 7 junction bases matches TRBD1. Sequenced material: PBMCs or T cells enriched from blood (not recorded which). The DNA sequence is as follows: TGTGCCAGCAGGAACCCAGGGGGAAGTGGCTACACCTTC. Translated, it reads CASRNPGGSGYTF.